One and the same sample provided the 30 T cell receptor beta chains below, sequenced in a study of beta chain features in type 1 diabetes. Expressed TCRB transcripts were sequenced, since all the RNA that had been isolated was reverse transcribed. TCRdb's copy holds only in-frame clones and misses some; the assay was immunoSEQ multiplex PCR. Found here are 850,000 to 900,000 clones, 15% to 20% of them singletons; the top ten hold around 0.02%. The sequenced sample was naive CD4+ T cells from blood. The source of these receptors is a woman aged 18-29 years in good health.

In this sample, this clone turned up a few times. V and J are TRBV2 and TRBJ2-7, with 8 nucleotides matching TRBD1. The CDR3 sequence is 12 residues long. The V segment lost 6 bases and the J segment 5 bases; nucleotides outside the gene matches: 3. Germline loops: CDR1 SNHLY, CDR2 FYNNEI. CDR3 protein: CASRDRVDEQYF. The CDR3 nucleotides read TGTGCCAGCAGGGACAGGGTCGACGAGCAGTACTTC.

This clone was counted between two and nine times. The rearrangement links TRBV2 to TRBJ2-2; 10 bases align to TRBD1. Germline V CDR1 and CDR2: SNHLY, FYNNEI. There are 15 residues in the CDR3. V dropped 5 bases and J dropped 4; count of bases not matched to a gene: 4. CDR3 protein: CASSRTGGFTGELFF. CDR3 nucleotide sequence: TGTGCCAGCAGTCGGACAGGGGGTTTCACCGGGGAGCTGTTTTTT.

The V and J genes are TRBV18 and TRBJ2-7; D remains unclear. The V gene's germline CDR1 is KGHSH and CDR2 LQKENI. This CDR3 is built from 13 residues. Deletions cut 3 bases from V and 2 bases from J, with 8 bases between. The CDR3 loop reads CASSPVGPYEQYF. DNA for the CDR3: TGTGCCAGCTCACCTGTGGGCCCCTACGAGCAGTACTTC.

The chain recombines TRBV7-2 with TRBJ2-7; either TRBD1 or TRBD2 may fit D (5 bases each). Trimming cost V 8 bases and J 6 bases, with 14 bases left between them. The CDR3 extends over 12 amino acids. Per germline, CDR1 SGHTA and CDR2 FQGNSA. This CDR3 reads CASLGDSPEQYF. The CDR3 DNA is TGTGCCAGCCTGGGGGATAGCCCCGAGCAGTACTTC.

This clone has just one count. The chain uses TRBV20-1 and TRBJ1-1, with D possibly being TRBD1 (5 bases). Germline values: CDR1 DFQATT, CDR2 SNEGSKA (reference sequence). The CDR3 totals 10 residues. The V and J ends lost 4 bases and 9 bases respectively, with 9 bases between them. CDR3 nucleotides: TGCAGTGCTACCTACAGGAAAGCTTTCTTT. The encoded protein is CSATYRKAFF.

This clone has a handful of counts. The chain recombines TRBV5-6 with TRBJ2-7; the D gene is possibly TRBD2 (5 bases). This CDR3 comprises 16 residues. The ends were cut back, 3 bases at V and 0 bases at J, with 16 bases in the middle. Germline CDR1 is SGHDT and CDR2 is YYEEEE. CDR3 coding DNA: TGTGCCAGCAGCTCCCGTCGGCTAGCTTCCTCCTACGAGCAGTACTTC. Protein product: CASSSRRLASSYEQYF.

This chain's CDR3 is CASNNGASETQYF. For the CDR3, the DNA is TGTGCCAGCAATAACGGGGCTTCTGAGACCCAGTACTTC. This rearrangement joins TRBV28 to TRBJ2-5, with D tentatively TRBD1 or TRBD2 (5 bases each). Looked up from germline, CDR1 is MDHEN and CDR2 is SYDVKM. The germline V and J ends were trimmed by 7 bases and 5 bases, with 14 bases remaining between them. The length of the CDR3 is 13 residues.

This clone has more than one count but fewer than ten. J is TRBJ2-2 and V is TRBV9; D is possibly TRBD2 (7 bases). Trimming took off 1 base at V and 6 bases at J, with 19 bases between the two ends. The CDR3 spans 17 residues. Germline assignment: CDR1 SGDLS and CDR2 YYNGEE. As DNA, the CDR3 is TGTGCCAGCAGCGTAAGGGGGAGGGCCTCTTTCCCCGGGGAGCTGTTTTTT. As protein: CASSVRGRASFPGELFF. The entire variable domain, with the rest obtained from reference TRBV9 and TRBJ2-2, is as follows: DSGVTQTPKHLITATGQRVTLRCSPRSGDLSVYWYQQSLDQGLQFLIQYYNGEERAKGNILERFSAQQFPDLHSELNLSSLELGDSALYFCASSVRGRASFPGELFFGEGSRLTVL.

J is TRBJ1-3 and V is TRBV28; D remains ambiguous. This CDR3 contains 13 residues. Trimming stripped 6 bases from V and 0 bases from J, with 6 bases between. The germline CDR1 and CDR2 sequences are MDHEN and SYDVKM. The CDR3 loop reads CASRLSSGNTIYF. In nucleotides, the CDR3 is TGTGCCAGCAGGTTGTCCTCTGGAAACACCATATATTTT. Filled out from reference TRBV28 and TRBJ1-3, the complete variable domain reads DVKVTQSSRYLVKRTGEKVFLECVQDMDHENMFWYRQDPGLGLRLIYFSYDVKMKEKGDIPEGYSVSREKKERFSLILESASTNQTSMYLCASRLSSGNTIYFGEGSWLTVV.

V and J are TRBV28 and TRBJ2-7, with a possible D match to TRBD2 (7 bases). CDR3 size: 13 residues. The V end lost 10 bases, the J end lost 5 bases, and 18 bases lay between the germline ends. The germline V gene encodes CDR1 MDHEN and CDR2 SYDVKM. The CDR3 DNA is TGTGCCACCCGAGGGGGAGGGCTCGACGAGCAGTACTTC. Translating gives CATRGGGLDEQYF.

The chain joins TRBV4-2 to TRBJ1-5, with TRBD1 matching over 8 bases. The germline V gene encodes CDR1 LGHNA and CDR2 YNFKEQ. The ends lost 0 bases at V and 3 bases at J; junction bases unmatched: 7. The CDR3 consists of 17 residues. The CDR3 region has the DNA TGTGCCAGCAGCCAAGAACCCCCGGACAGGGACAATCAGCCCCAGCATTTT. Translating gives CASSQEPPDRDNQPQHF.

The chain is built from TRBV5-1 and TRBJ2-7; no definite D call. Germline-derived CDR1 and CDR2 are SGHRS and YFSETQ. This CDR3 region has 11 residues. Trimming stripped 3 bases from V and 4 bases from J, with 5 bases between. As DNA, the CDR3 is TGCGCCAGCAGCTCCATGTACGAGCAGTACTTC. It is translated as CASSSMYEQYF.

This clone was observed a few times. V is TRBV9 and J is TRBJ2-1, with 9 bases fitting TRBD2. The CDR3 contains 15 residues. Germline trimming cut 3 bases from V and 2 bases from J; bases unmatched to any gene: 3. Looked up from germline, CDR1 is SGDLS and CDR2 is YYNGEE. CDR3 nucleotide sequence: TGTGCCAGCAGCGCGGCTAGCGGGACCTACAATGAGCAGTTCTTC. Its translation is CASSAASGTYNEQFF.

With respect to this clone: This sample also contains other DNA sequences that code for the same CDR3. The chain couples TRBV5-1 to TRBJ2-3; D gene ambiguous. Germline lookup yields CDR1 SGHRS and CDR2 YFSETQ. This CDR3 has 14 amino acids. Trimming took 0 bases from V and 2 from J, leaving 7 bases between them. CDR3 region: CASSLALSTDTQYF. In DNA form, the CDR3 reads TGCGCCAGCAGCTTGGCACTGTCCACAGATACGCAGTATTTT.

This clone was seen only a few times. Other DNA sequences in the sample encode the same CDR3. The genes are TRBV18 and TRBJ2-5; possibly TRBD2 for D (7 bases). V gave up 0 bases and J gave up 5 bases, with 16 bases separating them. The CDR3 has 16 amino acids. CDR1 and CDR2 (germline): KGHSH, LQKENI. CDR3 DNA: TGTGCCAGCTCACCACCCCGGGAGGTCCAGGGGGAGACCCAGTACTTC. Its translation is CASSPPREVQGETQYF.

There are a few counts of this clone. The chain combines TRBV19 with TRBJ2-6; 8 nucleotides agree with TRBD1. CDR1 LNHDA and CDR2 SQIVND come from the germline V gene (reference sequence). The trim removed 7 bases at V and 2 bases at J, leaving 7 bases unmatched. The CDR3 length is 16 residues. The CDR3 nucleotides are TGTGCCAGTAAACACGCAGGGGGCACTGGGGCCAACGTCCTGACTTTC. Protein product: CASKHAGGTGANVLTF.

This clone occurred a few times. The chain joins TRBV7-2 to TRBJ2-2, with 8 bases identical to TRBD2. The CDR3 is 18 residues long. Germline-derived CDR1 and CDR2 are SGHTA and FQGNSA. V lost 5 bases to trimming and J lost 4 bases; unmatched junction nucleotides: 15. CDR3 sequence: CASSRAPLAGRGTGELFF. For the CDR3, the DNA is TGTGCCAGCAGCCGCGCCCCTTTAGCGGGACGGGGCACCGGGGAGCTGTTTTTT.

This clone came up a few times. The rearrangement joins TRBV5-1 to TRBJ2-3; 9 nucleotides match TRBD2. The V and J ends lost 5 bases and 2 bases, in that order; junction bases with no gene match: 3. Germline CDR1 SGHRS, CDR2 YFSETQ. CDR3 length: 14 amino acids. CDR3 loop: CASRASGTTDTQYF. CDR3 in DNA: TGCGCCAGCAGGGCTAGCGGGACCACAGATACGCAGTATTTT.

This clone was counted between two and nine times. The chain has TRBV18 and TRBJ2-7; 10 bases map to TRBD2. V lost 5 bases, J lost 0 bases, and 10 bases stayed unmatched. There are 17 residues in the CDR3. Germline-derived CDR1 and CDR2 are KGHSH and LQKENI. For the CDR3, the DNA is TGTGCCAGCTCATCCCTAGCGGGAGCATCTAACTCCTACGAGCAGTACTTC. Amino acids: CASSSLAGASNSYEQYF.

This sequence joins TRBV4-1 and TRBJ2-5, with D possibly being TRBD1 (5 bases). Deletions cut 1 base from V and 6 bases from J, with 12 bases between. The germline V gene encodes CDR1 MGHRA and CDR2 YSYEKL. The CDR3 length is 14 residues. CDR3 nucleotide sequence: TGCGCCAGCAGCCAAGTTCAGGGTGGGAAGACCCAGTACTTC. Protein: CASSQVQGGKTQYF.

In nucleotides, the CDR3 is TGCGCCAGAGACGAGACCCAGTACTTC. It translates to CARDETQYF. V gene TRBV23-1 combines with J gene TRBJ2-5; D gene unclear. TRBV23-1 is reported as an ORF; its role is uncertain. The V gene lost 9 bases and the J gene lost 5 bases, with 4 bases spanning the gap. This CDR3 region has 9 residues.

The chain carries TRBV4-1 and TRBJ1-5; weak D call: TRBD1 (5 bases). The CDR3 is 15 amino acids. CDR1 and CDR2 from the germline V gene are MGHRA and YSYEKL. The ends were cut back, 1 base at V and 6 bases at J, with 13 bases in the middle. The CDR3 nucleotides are TGCGCCAGCAGCCAAGGGGGCCTCGGTTTTCAGCCCCAGCATTTT. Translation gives CASSQGGLGFQPQHF.

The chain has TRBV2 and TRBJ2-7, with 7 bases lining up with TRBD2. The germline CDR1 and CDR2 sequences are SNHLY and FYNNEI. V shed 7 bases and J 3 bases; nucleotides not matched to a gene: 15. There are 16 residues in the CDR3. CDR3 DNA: TGTGCCAGCATGCGGCGAATTGCGCCGGGGGGCTACGAGCAGTACTTC. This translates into CASMRRIAPGGYEQYF. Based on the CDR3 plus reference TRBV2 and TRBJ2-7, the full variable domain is EPEVTQTPSHQVTQMGQEVILRCVPISNHLYFYWYRQILGQKVEFLVSFYNNEISEKSEIFDDQFSVERPDGSNFTLKIRSTKLEDSAMYFCASMRRIAPGGYEQYFGPGTRLTVT.

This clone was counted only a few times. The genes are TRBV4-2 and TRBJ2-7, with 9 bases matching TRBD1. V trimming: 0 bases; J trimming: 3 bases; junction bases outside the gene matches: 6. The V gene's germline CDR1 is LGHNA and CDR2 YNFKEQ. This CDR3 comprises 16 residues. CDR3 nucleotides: TGTGCCAGCAGCCAAGATGTACAGGGGGCTATCTACGAGCAGTACTTC. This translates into CASSQDVQGAIYEQYF.

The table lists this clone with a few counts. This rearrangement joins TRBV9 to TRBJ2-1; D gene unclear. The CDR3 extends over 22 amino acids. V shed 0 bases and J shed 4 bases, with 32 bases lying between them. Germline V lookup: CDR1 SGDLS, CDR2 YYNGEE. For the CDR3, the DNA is TGTGCCAGCAGCGTAGGTGGTAGCTCCCTTGAGGTAGATCGTGTCCGATACAATGAGCAGTTCTTC. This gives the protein CASSVGGSSLEVDRVRYNEQFF.

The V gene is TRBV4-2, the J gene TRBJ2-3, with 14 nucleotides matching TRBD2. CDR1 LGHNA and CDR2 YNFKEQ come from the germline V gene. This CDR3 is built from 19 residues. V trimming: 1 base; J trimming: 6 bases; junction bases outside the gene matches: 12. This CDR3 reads CASSQGRNRGLAGGDTQYF. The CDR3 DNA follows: TGTGCCAGCAGCCAAGGGAGAAATCGAGGACTAGCGGGAGGCGATACGCAGTATTTT.

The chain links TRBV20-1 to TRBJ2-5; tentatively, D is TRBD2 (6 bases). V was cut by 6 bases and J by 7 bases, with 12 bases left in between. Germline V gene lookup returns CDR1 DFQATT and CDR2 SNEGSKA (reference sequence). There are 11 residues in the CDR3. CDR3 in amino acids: CSAPGVGTQYF. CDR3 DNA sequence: TGCAGTGCCCCGGGGGTAGGGACCCAGTACTTC.

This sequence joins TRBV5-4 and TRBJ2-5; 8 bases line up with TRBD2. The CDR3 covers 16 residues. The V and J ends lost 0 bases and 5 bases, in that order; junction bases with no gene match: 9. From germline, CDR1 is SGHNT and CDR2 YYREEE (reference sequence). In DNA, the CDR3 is TGTGCCAGCAGCTTGGCCGGTAGCGGGATTTCTGAGACCCAGTACTTC. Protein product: CASSLAGSGISETQYF.

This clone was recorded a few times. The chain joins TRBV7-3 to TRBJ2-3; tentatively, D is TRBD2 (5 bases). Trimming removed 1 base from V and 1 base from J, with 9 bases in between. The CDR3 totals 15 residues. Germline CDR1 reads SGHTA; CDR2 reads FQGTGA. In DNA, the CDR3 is TGTGCCAGCAGCTTAAACACAGCGGGCACAGATACGCAGTATTTT. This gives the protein CASSLNTAGTDTQYF.

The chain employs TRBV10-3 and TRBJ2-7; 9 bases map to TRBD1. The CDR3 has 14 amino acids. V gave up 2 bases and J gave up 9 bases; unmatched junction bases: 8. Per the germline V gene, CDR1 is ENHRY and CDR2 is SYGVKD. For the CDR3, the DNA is TGTGCCATCAGTGAGGCGGGACAGGGTGAAAGGCAGTACTTC. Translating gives CAISEAGQGERQYF.